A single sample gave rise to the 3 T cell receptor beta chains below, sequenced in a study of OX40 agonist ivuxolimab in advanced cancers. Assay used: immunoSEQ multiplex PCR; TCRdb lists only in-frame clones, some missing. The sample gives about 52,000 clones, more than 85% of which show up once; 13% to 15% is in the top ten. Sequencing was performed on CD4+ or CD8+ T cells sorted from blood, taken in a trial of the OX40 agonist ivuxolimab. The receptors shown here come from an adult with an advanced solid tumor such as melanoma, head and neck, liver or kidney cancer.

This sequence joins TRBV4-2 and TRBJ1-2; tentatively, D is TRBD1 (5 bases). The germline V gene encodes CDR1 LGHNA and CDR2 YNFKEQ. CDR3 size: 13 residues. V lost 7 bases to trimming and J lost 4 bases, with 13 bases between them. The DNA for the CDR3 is TGTGCCAGCAAAGGTCCAGGGCTCTATGGCTACACCTTC. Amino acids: CASKGPGLYGYTF.

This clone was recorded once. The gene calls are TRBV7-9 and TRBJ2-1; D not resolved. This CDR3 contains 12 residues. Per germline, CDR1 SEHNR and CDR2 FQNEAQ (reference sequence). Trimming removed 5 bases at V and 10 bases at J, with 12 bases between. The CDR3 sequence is CASSTRDLEQFF. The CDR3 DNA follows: TGTGCCAGCAGCACCAGAGACCTGGAGCAGTTCTTC.

CDR3 amino acids: CASWADYNEQFF. CDR3 sequence (DNA): TGTGCCAGTTGGGCAGACTACAATGAGCAGTTCTTC. The chain is built from TRBV7-8 and TRBJ2-1; D uncertain. V lost 9 bases and J lost 3, with 9 bases in between. This CDR3 region has 12 residues. CDR1 and CDR2 (germline): SGHVS, FQNEAQ.